The 22 T cell receptor beta chains below were found in one sample sequenced in a study of blood T cell repertoires in COVID-19. Assay: immunoSEQ multiplex PCR; the TCRdb copy retains only in-frame clones and omits some. The table records 370,000 or so clones, around 87% of them present only once. The sample taken for sequencing was PBMCs or T cells enriched from blood (not recorded which). The receptors shown here come from a man aged 25-45 years who had recovered from COVID-19.

The chain links TRBV30 to TRBJ1-6; possibly TRBD1 for D (6 bases). V gave up 2 bases and J gave up 10 bases, with 12 bases separating them. The CDR3 contains 13 residues. Germline CDR1 reads GTSNPN; CDR2 reads SVGIG (reference sequence). The CDR3 spells CAWSPLDSSPLHF. CDR3 sequence (DNA): TGTGCCTGGAGTCCTCTGGACAGCTCACCCCTCCACTTT.

For the CDR3, the DNA is TGTGCCAGCAGCCAAGATCAGGGACAGAGTGAAAAACTGTTTTTT. Translating it yields CASSQDQGQSEKLFF. This sequence joins TRBV3-1 (or the pseudogene TRBV3-2) and TRBJ1-4, with TRBD1 identical over 7 bases. Unmatched junction bases numbered 5, after V lost 0 bases and J lost 7 bases. The CDR3 covers 15 residues. From germline, CDR1 is LGHDT and CDR2 YNNKEL (reference sequence).

The chain recombines TRBV27 with TRBJ1-1; no clear D gene. V was shortened by 2 bases and J by 3 bases, with 7 bases between the two germline ends. The CDR3 extends over 13 amino acids. Per germline, CDR1 MNHEY and CDR2 SMNVEV (reference sequence). The CDR3 spells CASSLRRYTEAFF. The CDR3 DNA follows: TGTGCCAGCAGTTTACGGAGGTACACTGAAGCTTTCTTT.

Notes on this clone: Other DNA sequences in this sample translate to the same CDR3. CDR3 amino acids: CASSVTGVNEQFF. As DNA, the CDR3 is TGTGCCAGCAGCGTCACGGGAGTTAATGAGCAGTTCTTC. The chain joins TRBV9 to TRBJ2-1; possibly TRBD2 for D (6 bases). Deletions cut 2 bases from V and 7 bases from J, with 10 bases between. CDR3 length equals 13 residues. Germline CDR1 reads SGDLS; CDR2 reads YYNGEE.

The V gene is TRBV3-1 (or the pseudogene TRBV3-2), the J gene TRBJ2-3; 9 bases agree with TRBD1. Trimming cost V 1 base and J 4 bases; bases outside gene matches: 9. The CDR3 loop spans 17 amino acids. CDR1 is LGHDT and CDR2 is YNNKEL in the germline V gene (reference sequence). CDR3 bases: TGTGCCAGCAGCCAAGTATGGAGGGGACAGGGCGCAGATACGCAGTATTTT. Its translation is CASSQVWRGQGADTQYF.

The V gene is TRBV6-5, the J gene TRBJ1-5, with D unclear. V dropped 6 bases and J dropped 1 base, with 10 bases sitting between them. The CDR3 is 14 amino acids. Germline V gene lookup returns CDR1 MNHEY and CDR2 SVGAGI. CDR3 in DNA: TGTGCCAGCAGCGGGGATGAAAGCAATCAGCCCCAGCATTTT. It encodes CASSGDESNQPQHF.

The chain carries TRBV4-3 and TRBJ1-2; unclear D gene. The CDR3 length is 17 residues. V shed 0 bases and J shed 4 bases, with 18 bases lying between them. Germline CDR1 and CDR2: LGHNA and YSLEER. The CDR3 sequence: CASSQDAVYNGLYGYTF. DNA for the CDR3: TGCGCCAGCAGCCAAGACGCAGTGTACAACGGACTCTATGGCTACACCTTC.

CDR3 sequence (DNA): TGCGCCAGCAGGGAAGGACAGGGCCCCTACGAGCAGTACTTC. It yields the protein CASREGQGPYEQYF. The chain joins TRBV10-1 to TRBJ2-7; 8 bases fit TRBD1. The V segment lost 6 bases and the J segment 2 bases; nucleotides outside the gene matches: 6. Germline values: CDR1 WNHNN, CDR2 SYGVQD (reference sequence). The CDR3 length is 14 residues.

This clone has more than one count but fewer than ten. V and J are TRBV10-3 and TRBJ2-3, with a tentative D call TRBD1 (6 bases). CDR1 is ENHRY and CDR2 is SYGVKD in the germline V gene. V shed 11 bases and J shed 3 bases, with 15 bases lying between them. The CDR3 is 13 amino acids. The CDR3 loop reads CASGDGGTDTQYF. The CDR3 nucleotides read TGTGCCTCAGGGGACGGAGGTACAGATACGCAGTATTTT.

The J gene is TRBJ1-5, the V gene TRBV2; D not resolved. Germline-derived CDR1 and CDR2 are SNHLY and FYNNEI. CDR3 length: 15 amino acids. The V end was cut by 6 bases, the J end by 0 bases, with 12 bases between. CDR3 sequence reads: CASSKPGPSNQPQHF. The DNA of the CDR3 is TGTGCCAGCAGCAAACCGGGTCCTAGCAATCAGCCCCAGCATTTT.

In regard to this clone: The sample has other DNA sequences that encode this CDR3 too. CDR3 sequence (DNA): TGCAGTGCTCAAAACTATGGCTACACCTTC. Residues: CSAQNYGYTF. The chain recombines TRBV20-1 with TRBJ1-2, with no clear D. This CDR3 is built from 10 residues. Germline V gene lookup returns CDR1 DFQATT and CDR2 SNEGSKA (reference sequence). Trimming left V 5 bases short and J 2 bases short, with 3 bases between.

V is TRBV7-9 and J is TRBJ1-6, with D hard to call. CDR1 SEHNR and CDR2 FQNEAQ come from the germline V gene (reference sequence). Trimming left V 2 bases short and J 6 bases short, with 8 bases between. There are 14 residues in the CDR3. The CDR3 region is CASSLNSPNSPLHF. The CDR3 nucleotides read TGTGCCAGCAGCTTAAACAGTCCTAATTCACCCCTCCACTTT. Supplemented by reference TRBV7-9 and TRBJ1-6, the full variable domain reads DTGVSQNPRHKITKRGQNVTFRCDPISEHNRLYWYRQTLGQGPEFLTYFQNEAQLEKSRLLSDRFSAERPKGSFSTLEIQRTEQGDSAMYLCASSLNSPNSPLHFGNGTRLTVT.

The chain carries TRBV19 and TRBJ1-2; D remains ambiguous. The V end lost 7 bases, the J end lost 0 bases, and 9 bases lay between the germline ends. This CDR3 has 13 amino acids. Germline lookup yields CDR1 LNHDA and CDR2 SQIVND (reference sequence). This CDR3 reads CASNRVSNYGYTF. CDR3 nucleotide sequence: TGTGCCAGTAATCGGGTGTCTAACTATGGCTACACCTTC.

The genes are TRBV25-1 and TRBJ2-5; weak D call: TRBD1 (5 bases). Trimming cost V 4 bases and J 1 base, with 10 bases left between them. Germline CDR1 MGHDK, CDR2 SYGVNS. The CDR3 loop spans 14 amino acids. CDR3 DNA: TGTGCCAGCAGTGCTCCAGGGTCCCAAGAGACCCAGTACTTC. Translation: CASSAPGSQETQYF. Using reference TRBV25-1 and TRBJ2-5 for the parts outside the CDR3, the full variable domain is EADIYQTPRYLVIGTGKKITLECSQTMGHDKMYWYQQDPGMELHLIHYSYGVNSTEKGDLSSESTVSRIRTEHFPLTLESARPSHTSQYLCASSAPGSQETQYFGPGTRLLVL.

There are a few counts of this clone. The chain recombines TRBV18 with TRBJ1-5, with D perhaps matching TRBD1 (5 bases). Germline assignment: CDR1 KGHSH and CDR2 LQKENI. Deletions cut 5 bases from V and 5 bases from J, with 10 bases between. The CDR3 spans 13 residues. CDR3 in amino acids: CASSRGWDQPQHF. CDR3 coding DNA: TGTGCCAGCTCAAGGGGATGGGATCAGCCCCAGCATTTT.

This clone was seen once. The gene calls are TRBV6-5 and TRBJ1-5; no definite D call. CDR1 is MNHEY and CDR2 is SVGAGI in the germline V gene. The CDR3 is made up of 13 amino acids. V gave up 7 bases and J gave up 0 bases, with 7 bases separating them. CDR3 sequence reads: CASTFSSNQPQHF. The CDR3 bases are TGTGCCAGCACTTTTAGTAGCAATCAGCCCCAGCATTTT.

This chain joins TRBV2 and TRBJ1-1, with D perhaps matching TRBD1 (5 bases). Germline-derived CDR1 and CDR2 are SNHLY and FYNNEI. The CDR3 contains 15 residues. The V end was cut by 1 base, the J end by 6 bases, with 15 bases between. The CDR3: CASSEEWRGGAEAFF. The DNA for the CDR3 is TGTGCCAGCAGTGAAGAGTGGAGGGGAGGCGCTGAAGCTTTCTTT. The full variable domain, completed using reference TRBV2 and TRBJ1-1, is EPEVTQTPSHQVTQMGQEVILRCVPISNHLYFYWYRQILGQKVEFLVSFYNNEISEKSEIFDDQFSVERPDGSNFTLKIRSTKLEDSAMYFCASSEEWRGGAEAFFGQGTRLTVV.

The J gene is TRBJ1-1, the V gene TRBV4-1; 12 nucleotides line up with TRBD1. This CDR3 has 13 amino acids. Germline V lookup: CDR1 MGHRA, CDR2 YSYEKL. V dropped 4 bases and J dropped 8; count of bases not matched to a gene: 2. The CDR3 protein is CASSRDRGREAFF. The CDR3, as DNA: TGCGCCAGCAGCCGGGACAGGGGGCGGGAAGCTTTCTTT.

The rearrangement uses TRBV3-1 (or the pseudogene TRBV3-2) and TRBJ2-1; 11 bases are shared with TRBD2. The junction had 7 bases not matched to a gene; V was cut back by 0 bases and J by 12 bases. Germline values: CDR1 LGHDT, CDR2 YNNKEL (reference sequence). The CDR3 consists of 15 residues. The CDR3 is CASSQDGLAGGRQFF. The CDR3 DNA sequence: TGTGCCAGCAGCCAAGATGGGCTAGCGGGGGGTCGGCAGTTCTTC.

The V and J genes are TRBV27 and TRBJ1-2; 9 bases align to TRBD1. Germline CDR1 is MNHEY and CDR2 is SMNVEV (reference sequence). The CDR3 loop spans 14 amino acids. V lost 3 bases to trimming and J lost 5 bases; unmatched junction nucleotides: 4. This chain's CDR3 is CASSLTGGVYGYTF. CDR3 DNA sequence: TGTGCCAGCAGTTTGACAGGGGGAGTTTATGGCTACACCTTC.

This rearrangement joins TRBV5-5 to TRBJ2-2; D perhaps matches TRBD2 (5 bases). The length of the CDR3 is 16 residues. Germline CDR1 reads SGHKS; CDR2 reads YYEKEE (reference sequence). Trimming took 2 bases from V and 1 from J, leaving 12 bases between them. Here the CDR3 reads CASSLSSGLNTGELFF. The CDR3 coding sequence is TGTGCCAGCAGCTTATCGTCAGGACTGAACACCGGGGAGCTGTTTTTT.

V and J are TRBV30 and TRBJ1-5, with 8 bases matching TRBD1. The CDR3 has 14 residues. The V gene's germline CDR1 is GTSNPN and CDR2 SVGIG (reference sequence). Losses at the gene ends were 2 bases for V and 4 bases for J; bases not matched to a gene: 4. CDR3 bases: TGTGCCTGGAGTCCGGGACAGGATAATCAGCCCCAGCATTTT. Its translation is CAWSPGQDNQPQHF.